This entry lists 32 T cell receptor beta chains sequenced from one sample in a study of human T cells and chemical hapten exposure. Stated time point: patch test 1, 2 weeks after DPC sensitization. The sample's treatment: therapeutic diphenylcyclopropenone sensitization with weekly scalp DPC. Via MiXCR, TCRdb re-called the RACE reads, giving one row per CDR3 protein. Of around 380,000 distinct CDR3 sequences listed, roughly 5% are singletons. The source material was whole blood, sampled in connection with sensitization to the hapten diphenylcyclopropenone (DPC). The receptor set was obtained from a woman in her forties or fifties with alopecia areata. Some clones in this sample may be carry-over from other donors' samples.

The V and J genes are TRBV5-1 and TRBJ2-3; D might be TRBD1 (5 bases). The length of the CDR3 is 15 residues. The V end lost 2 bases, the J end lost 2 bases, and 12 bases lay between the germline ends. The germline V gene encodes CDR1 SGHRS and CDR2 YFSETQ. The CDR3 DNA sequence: TGCGCCAGCAGCTTAAGGCAGGGCGTCACAGATACGCAGTATTTT. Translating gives CASSLRQGVTDTQYF.

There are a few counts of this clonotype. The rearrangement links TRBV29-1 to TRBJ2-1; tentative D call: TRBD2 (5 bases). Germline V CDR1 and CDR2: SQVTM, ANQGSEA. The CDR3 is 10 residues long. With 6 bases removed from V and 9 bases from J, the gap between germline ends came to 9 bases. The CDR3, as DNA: TGCAGCGTAGCGACTATTGAGCAGTTCTTC. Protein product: CSVATIEQFF.

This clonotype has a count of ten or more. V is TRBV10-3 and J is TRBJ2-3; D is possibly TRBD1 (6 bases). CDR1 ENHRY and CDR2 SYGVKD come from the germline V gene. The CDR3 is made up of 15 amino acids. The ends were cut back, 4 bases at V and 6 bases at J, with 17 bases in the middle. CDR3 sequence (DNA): TGTGCCATCAGTGTGACCGCCCAGGGGTCGGATACGCAGTATTTT. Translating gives CAISVTAQGSDTQYF.

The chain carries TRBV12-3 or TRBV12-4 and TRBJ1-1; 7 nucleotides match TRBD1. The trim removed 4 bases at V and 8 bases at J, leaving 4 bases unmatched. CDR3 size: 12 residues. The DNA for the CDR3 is TGTGCCAGCAGTTCAGCGGACAGGGAAGCTTTCTTT. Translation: CASSSADREAFF.

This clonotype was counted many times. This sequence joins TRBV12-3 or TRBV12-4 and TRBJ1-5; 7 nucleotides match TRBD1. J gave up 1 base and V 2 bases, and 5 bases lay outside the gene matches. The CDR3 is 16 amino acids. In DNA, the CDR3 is TGTGCCAGCAGTTTAACAGGGGTCGGGAGCAATCAGCCCCAGCATTTT. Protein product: CASSLTGVGSNQPQHF.

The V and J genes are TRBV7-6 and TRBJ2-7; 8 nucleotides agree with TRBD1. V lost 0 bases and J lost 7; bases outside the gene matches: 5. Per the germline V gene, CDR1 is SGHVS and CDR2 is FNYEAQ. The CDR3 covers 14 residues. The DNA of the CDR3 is TGTGCCAGCAGCTTAGCCCAGGGGGCGCGAGAGCAGTACTTC. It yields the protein CASSLAQGAREQYF. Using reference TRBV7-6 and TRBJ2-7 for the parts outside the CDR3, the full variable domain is GAGVSQSPRYKVTKRGQDVALRCDPISGHVSLYWYRQALGQGPEFLTYFNYEAQQDKSGLPNDRFSAERPEGSISTLTIQRTEQRDSAMYRCASSLAQGAREQYFGPGTRLTVT.

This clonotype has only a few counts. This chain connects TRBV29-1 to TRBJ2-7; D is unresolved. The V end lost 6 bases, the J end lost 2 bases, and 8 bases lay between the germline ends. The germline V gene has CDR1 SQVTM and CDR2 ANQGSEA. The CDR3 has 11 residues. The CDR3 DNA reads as TGCAGCGTGAGAGATACCTACGAGCAGTACTTC. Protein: CSVRDTYEQYF.

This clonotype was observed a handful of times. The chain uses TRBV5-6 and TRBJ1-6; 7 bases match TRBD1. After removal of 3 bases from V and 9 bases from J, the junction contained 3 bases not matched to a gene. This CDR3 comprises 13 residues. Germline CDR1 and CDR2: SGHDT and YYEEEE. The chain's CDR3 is CASSYRGGSPLHF. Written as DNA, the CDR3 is TGTGCCAGCAGCTACAGGGGAGGTTCACCCCTCCACTTT.

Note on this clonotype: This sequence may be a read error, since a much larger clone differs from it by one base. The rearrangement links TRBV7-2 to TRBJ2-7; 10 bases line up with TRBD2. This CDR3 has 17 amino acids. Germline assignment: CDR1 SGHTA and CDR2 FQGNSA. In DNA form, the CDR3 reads TGTGCCAGCAGCAAGAGTAGGACTAGCGGAAGCTCCTACAAGCAGTACTTC. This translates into CASSKSRTSGSSYKQYF.

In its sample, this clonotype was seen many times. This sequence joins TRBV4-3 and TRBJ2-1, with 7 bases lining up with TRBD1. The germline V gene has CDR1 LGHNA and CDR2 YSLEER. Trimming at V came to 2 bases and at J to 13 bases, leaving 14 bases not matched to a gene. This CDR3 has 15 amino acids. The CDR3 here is CASSQNGDKGATQFF. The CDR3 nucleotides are TGCGCCAGCAGCCAAAATGGGGACAAGGGGGCGACTCAGTTCTTC.

CDR3 protein: CASSPTRGLATRDEQFF. The CDR3 region has the DNA TGTGCCAGCAGCCCTACCCGGGGGCTAGCCACAAGGGATGAGCAGTTCTTC. This sequence joins TRBV7-6 and TRBJ2-1; either TRBD1 or TRBD2 may fit D (6 bases each). The CDR3 is made up of 17 amino acids. Looked up from germline, CDR1 is SGHVS and CDR2 is FNYEAQ. With 5 bases removed from V and 8 bases from J, the gap between germline ends came to 25 bases. Looking up the rest from reference TRBV7-6 and TRBJ2-1 gives the full variable domain: GAGVSQSPRYKVTKRGQDVALRCDPISGHVSLYWYRQALGQGPEFLTYFNYEAQQDKSGLPNDRFSAERPEGSISTLTIQRTEQRDSAMYRCASSPTRGLATRDEQFFGPGTRLTVL.

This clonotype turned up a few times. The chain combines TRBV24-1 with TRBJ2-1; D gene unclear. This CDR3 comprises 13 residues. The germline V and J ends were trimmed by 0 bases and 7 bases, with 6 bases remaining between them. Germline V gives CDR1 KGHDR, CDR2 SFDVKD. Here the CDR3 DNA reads TGTGCCACCAGTGATTTGGCCGGGAATGAGCAGTTCTTC. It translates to CATSDLAGNEQFF.

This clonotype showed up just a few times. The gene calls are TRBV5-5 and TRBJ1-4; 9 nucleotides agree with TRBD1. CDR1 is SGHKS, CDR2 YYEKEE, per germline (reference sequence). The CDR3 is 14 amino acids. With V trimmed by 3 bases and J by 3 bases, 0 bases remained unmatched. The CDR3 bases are TGTGCCAGCAGCTGGACAGGGGCTAATGAAAAACTGTTTTTT. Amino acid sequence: CASSWTGANEKLFF.

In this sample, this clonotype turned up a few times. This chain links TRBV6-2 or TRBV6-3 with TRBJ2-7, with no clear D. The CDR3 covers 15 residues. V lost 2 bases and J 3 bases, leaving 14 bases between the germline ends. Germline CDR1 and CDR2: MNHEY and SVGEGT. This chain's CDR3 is CASSYRPAEIYEQYF. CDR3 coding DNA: TGTGCCAGCAGTTACCGACCGGCGGAGATCTACGAGCAGTACTTC.

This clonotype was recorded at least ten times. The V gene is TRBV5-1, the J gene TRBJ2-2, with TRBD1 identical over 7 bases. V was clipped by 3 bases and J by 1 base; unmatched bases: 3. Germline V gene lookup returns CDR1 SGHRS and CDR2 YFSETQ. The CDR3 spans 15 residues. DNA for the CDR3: TGCGCCAGCAGCTGGAGACAGGGGAACACCGGGGAGCTGTTTTTT. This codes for CASSWRQGNTGELFF. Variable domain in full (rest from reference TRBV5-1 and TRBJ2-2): KAGVTQTPRYLIKTRGQQVTLSCSPISGHRSVSWYQQTPGQGLQFLFEYFSETQRNKGNFPGRFSGRQFSNSRSEMNVSTLELGDSALYLCASSWRQGNTGELFFGEGSRLTVL.

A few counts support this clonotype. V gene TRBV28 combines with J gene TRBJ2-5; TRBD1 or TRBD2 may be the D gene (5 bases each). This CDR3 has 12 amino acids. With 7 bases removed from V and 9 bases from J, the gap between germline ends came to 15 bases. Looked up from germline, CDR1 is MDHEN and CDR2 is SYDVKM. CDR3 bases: TGTGCCAGCACCGTAGGGGAGAAGGCCCAGTACTTC. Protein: CASTVGEKAQYF.

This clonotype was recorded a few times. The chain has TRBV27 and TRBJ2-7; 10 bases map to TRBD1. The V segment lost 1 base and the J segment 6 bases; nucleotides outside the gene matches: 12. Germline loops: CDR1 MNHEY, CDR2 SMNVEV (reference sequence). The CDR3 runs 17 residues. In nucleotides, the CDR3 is TGTGCCAGCAGTTTATTCGGACCGGGACAGGGGAATCTCGAGCAGTACTTC. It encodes CASSLFGPGQGNLEQYF.

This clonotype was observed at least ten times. The DNA of the CDR3 is TGTGCCAGCAGTCTACTGACCTATGACTCGGACAGTAACTATGGCTACACCTTC. Encoded protein: CASSLLTYDSDSNYGYTF. This sequence joins TRBV28 and TRBJ1-2, with a possible D match to TRBD1 (6 bases). From germline, CDR1 is MDHEN and CDR2 SYDVKM. The CDR3 spans 18 residues. The V end was cut by 5 bases, the J end by 1 base, with 23 bases between.

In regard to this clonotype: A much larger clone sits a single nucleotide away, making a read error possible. The CDR3 loop reads CASSSEEGPDEQYF. CDR3 sequence (DNA): TGTGCCAGCAGCTCAGAGGAAGGCCCCGACGAGCAGTACTTC. V usage is TRBV9 and J usage is TRBJ2-7; D uncertain. CDR1 and CDR2 from the germline V gene are SGDLS and YYNGEE. This CDR3 is 14 amino acids long. V was shortened by 4 bases and J by 5 bases, with 16 bases between the two germline ends.

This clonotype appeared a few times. CDR3 in amino acids: CATSREVLAKNIQYF. The CDR3 DNA is TGTGCCACCAGCAGAGAGGTACTAGCCAAAAACATTCAGTACTTC. The V and J genes are TRBV15 and TRBJ2-4; D unclear. The CDR3 consists of 15 residues. Per germline, CDR1 LNHNV and CDR2 YYDKDF (reference sequence). V lost 0 bases and J lost 0, with 6 bases in between. Drawing the rest from reference TRBV15 and TRBJ2-4, the complete variable domain is DAMVIQNPRYQVTQFGKPVTLSCSQTLNHNVMYWYQQKSSQAPKLLFHYYDKDFNNEADTPDNFQSRRPNTSFCFLDIRSPGLGDTAMYLCATSREVLAKNIQYFGAGTRLSVL.

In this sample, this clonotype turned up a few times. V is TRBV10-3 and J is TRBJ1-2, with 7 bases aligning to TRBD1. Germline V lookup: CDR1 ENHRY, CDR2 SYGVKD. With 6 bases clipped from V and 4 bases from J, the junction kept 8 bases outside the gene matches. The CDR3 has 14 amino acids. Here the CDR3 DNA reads TGTGCCATCAGAGGGGACAGCTCTGGCTATGGCTACACCTTC. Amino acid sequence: CAIRGDSSGYGYTF.

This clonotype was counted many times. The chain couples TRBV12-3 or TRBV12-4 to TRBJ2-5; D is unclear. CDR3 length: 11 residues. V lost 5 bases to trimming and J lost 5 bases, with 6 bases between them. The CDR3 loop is CASSEVETQYF. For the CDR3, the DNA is TGTGCCAGCAGTGAGGTGGAGACCCAGTACTTC.

The CDR3 coding sequence is TGTGCCAGCAGCCACGGGACAGGGCCGGAGACCCAGTACTTC. Amino acid sequence: CASSHGTGPETQYF. The chain combines TRBV11-2 with TRBJ2-5; TRBD1 matches 9 bases. This CDR3 spans 14 amino acids. Germline V gene lookup returns CDR1 SGHAT and CDR2 FQNNGV. V lost 5 bases to trimming and J lost 5 bases; unmatched junction nucleotides: 6.

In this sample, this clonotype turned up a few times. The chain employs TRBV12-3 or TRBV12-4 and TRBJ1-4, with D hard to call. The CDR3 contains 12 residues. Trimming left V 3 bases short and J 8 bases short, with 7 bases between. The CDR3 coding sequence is TGTGCCAGCAGTTTGGGTAGAGAAAAACTGTTTTTT. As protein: CASSLGREKLFF.

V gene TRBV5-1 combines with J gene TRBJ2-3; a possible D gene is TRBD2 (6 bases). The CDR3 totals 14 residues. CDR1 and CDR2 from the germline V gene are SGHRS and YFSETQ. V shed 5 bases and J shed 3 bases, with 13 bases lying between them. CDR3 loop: CASSPGTFTDTQYF. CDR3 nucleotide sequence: TGCGCCAGCAGTCCCGGGACTTTTACAGATACGCAGTATTTT.

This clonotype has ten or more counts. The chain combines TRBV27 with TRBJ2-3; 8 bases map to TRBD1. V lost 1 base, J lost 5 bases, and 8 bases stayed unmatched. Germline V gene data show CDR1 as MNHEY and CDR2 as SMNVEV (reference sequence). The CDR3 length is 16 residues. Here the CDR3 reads CASSLFQAGGLDTQYF. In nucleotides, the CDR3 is TGTGCCAGCAGTTTATTTCAGGCAGGGGGCTTAGATACGCAGTATTTT.

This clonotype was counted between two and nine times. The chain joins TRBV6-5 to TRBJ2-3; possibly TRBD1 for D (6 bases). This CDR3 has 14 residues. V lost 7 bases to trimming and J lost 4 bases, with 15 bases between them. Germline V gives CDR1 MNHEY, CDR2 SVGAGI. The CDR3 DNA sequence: TGTGCCAGCACCTCAGGGGTTAACGCAGATACGCAGTATTTT. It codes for CASTSGVNADTQYF.

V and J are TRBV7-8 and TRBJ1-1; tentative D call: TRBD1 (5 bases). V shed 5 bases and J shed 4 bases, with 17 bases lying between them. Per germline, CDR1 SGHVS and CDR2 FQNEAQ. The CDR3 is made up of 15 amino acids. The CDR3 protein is CASSPDQGEVTEAFF. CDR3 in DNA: TGTGCCAGCAGCCCCGACCAGGGTGAAGTCACTGAAGCTTTCTTT.

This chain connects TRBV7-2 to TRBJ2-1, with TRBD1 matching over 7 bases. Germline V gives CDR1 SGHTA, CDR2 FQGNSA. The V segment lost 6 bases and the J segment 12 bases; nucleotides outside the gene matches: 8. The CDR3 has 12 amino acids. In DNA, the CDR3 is TGTGCCAGCAGTACTCCCACAGGGGCGCAGTTCTTC. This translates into CASSTPTGAQFF.

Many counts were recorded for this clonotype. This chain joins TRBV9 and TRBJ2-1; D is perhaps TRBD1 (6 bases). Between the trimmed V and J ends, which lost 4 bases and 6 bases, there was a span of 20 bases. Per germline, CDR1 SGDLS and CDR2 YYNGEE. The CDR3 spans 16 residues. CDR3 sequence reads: CASSYASGQPLNEQFF. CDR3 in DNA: TGTGCCAGCAGCTATGCTTCGGGACAACCCCTCAATGAGCAGTTCTTC.

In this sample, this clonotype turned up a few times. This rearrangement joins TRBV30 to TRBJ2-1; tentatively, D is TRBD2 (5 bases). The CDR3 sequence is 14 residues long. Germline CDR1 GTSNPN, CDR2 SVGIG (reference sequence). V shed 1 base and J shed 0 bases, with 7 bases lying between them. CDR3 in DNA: TGTGCCTGGAGTGCGGCGGGCTCCTACAATGAGCAGTTCTTC. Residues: CAWSAAGSYNEQFF.

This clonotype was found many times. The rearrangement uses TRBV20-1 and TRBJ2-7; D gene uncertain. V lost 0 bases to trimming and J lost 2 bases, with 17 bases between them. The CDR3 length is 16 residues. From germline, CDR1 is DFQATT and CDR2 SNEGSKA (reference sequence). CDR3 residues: CSAREVQNEGPYEQYF. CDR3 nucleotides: TGCAGTGCTAGAGAGGTACAGAACGAAGGCCCCTACGAGCAGTACTTC.